The rows below give T cell receptor beta chains drawn from one sample of a study of blood T cell repertoires in COVID-19. TCRdb keeps only in-frame clones here, not all; method: immunoSEQ multiplex PCR. The sample gives over 350,000 clones, approximately 87% of which show up once; 10% is in the top ten. Sequencing was done on a sample of PBMCs or T cells enriched from blood (not recorded which). The receptors originated from a woman in her forties or fifties who had recovered from COVID-19. The CDR3 runs from the conserved cysteine through the conserved F or W. A D gene is named only where the DNA matches it firmly. Rows give clone size only sometimes, using once, few, many, or a class for an expanded clone.

clone_size: NA; d_call: NA; v_call: TRBV5-1; j_call: TRBJ2-1; cdr3_aa: CASSIPGDQQFF; cdr3_nt: TGCGCCAGCAGCATCCCCGGGGATCAGCAGTTCTTC
clone_size: once; d_call: NA; v_call: TRBV19; j_call: TRBJ2-2; cdr3_aa: CASSIEVVQGTGELFF; cdr3_nt: TGTGCCAGTAGTATTGAGGTCGTCCAGGGGACCGGGGAGCTGTTTTTT
clone_size: NA; d_call: TRBD1; v_call: TRBV7-9; j_call: TRBJ1-1; cdr3_aa: CASSPDRVGNTEAFF; cdr3_nt: TGTGCCAGCAGCCCCGACAGGGTTGGAAACACTGAAGCTTTCTTT
clone_size: NA; d_call: NA; v_call: TRBV2; j_call: TRBJ2-5; cdr3_aa: CASSFKETQYF; cdr3_nt: TGTGCCAGCAGTTTCAAAGAGACCCAGTACTTC
clone_size: NA; d_call: NA; v_call: TRBV5-8; j_call: TRBJ2-7; cdr3_aa: CASSSIYEQYF; cdr3_nt: TGTGCCAGCAGCTCAATCTACGAGCAGTACTTC
clone_size: NA; d_call: NA; v_call: TRBV14; j_call: TRBJ1-1; cdr3_aa: CASSQARDTEAFF; cdr3_nt: TGTGCCAGCAGCCAAGCCAGGGACACTGAAGCTTTCTTT
clone_size: NA; d_call: NA; v_call: TRBV5-1; j_call: TRBJ1-4; cdr3_aa: CASSILSPNEKLFF; cdr3_nt: TGCGCCAGCAGCATTCTATCGCCCAATGAAAAACTGTTTTTT
clone_size: NA; d_call: NA; v_call: TRBV28; j_call: TRBJ1-5; cdr3_aa: CASSFSDPAGIITSQHF; cdr3_nt: TGTGCCAGCAGTTTCTCCGACCCCGCAGGGATAATCACGTCCCAGCATTTT
clone_size: NA; d_call: TRBD2; v_call: TRBV2; j_call: TRBJ2-3; cdr3_aa: CASTILAGGLDTQYF; cdr3_nt: TGTGCCAGCACCATTCTAGCGGGGGGTCTAGATACGCAGTATTTT
clone_size: NA; d_call: NA; v_call: TRBV7-9; j_call: TRBJ1-2; cdr3_aa: CASSPAGFRGYTF; cdr3_nt: TGTGCCAGCAGCCCCGCAGGGTTTCGGGGCTACACCTTC
clone_size: NA; d_call: NA; v_call: TRBV27; j_call: TRBJ2-7; cdr3_aa: CASRSGVQQYF; cdr3_nt: TGTGCCAGCAGGTCAGGGGTCCAGCAGTACTTC
clone_size: NA; d_call: TRBD1; v_call: TRBV2; j_call: TRBJ2-7; cdr3_aa: CASSRQGSSSAYEQYF; cdr3_nt: TGTGCCAGCAGTCGACAGGGGAGCTCTTCGGCGTACGAGCAGTACTTC
clone_size: once; d_call: NA; v_call: TRBV5-1; j_call: TRBJ1-1; cdr3_aa: CASSLSGGTEAFF; cdr3_nt: TGCGCCAGCAGCTTGTCGGGGGGCACTGAAGCTTTCTTT
clone_size: NA; d_call: NA; v_call: TRBV14; j_call: TRBJ1-3; cdr3_aa: CARGRGNTIYF; cdr3_nt: TGTGCCAGGGGCCGTGGAAACACCATATATTTT
clone_size: NA; d_call: NA; v_call: TRBV7-2; j_call: TRBJ1-5; cdr3_aa: CADRQFQPQHF; cdr3_nt: TGTGCCGACCGACAGTTCCAGCCCCAGCATTTT
clone_size: NA; d_call: NA; v_call: TRBV30; j_call: TRBJ2-3; cdr3_aa: CAWSAGTGDTQYF; cdr3_nt: TGTGCCTGGAGTGCCGGGACTGGAGATACGCAGTATTTT
clone_size: NA; d_call: NA; v_call: TRBV5-6; j_call: TRBJ1-5; cdr3_aa: CASSSLSVRNQPQHF; cdr3_nt: TGTGCCAGCAGCTCCTTAAGCGTTCGCAATCAGCCCCAGCATTTT
clone_size: NA; d_call: NA; v_call: TRBV18; j_call: TRBJ1-4; cdr3_aa: CASSPGSDEKLFF; cdr3_nt: TGTGCCAGCTCACCAGGGAGCGATGAAAAACTGTTTTTT
clone_size: NA; d_call: NA; v_call: TRBV14; j_call: TRBJ1-1; cdr3_aa: CASSQEGSGSTEAFF; cdr3_nt: TGTGCCAGCAGCCAAGAAGGATCGGGGAGTACTGAAGCTTTCTTT
clone_size: few; d_call: NA; v_call: TRBV7-2; j_call: TRBJ1-2; cdr3_aa: CASSLDYAGLGYTF; cdr3_nt: TGTGCCAGCAGCTTAGACTACGCGGGATTAGGCTACACCTTC
clone_size: NA; d_call: NA; v_call: TRBV19; j_call: TRBJ1-2; cdr3_aa: CASSTTVSNYGYTF; cdr3_nt: TGTGCCAGTAGTACGACAGTCTCTAACTATGGCTACACCTTC
clone_size: NA; d_call: TRBD2; v_call: TRBV11-2; j_call: TRBJ2-5; cdr3_aa: CASAPGTSFTTQYF; cdr3_nt: TGTGCCAGCGCACCCGGGACTAGCTTTACGACCCAGTACTTC
clone_size: NA; d_call: NA; v_call: TRBV10-3; j_call: TRBJ2-2; cdr3_aa: CATRPRDTGELFF; cdr3_nt: TGTGCCACCCGGCCCCGGGACACCGGGGAGCTGTTTTTT
clone_size: NA; d_call: TRBD1; v_call: TRBV4-1; j_call: TRBJ1-6; cdr3_aa: CASSQEMRQGISPLHF; cdr3_nt: TGCGCCAGCAGCCAAGAGATGAGACAGGGAATCTCACCCCTCCACTTT
clone_size: NA; d_call: TRBD2; v_call: TRBV25-1; j_call: TRBJ2-3; cdr3_aa: CASSPGGAVGDTQYF; cdr3_nt: TGTGCCAGCTCTCCGGGGGGTGCCGTAGGAGATACGCAGTATTTT
clone_size: NA; d_call: NA; v_call: TRBV2; j_call: TRBJ2-5; cdr3_aa: CASSGMGWETQYF; cdr3_nt: TGTGCCAGCAGCGGGATGGGTTGGGAGACCCAGTACTTC
clone_size: NA; d_call: NA; v_call: TRBV5-1; j_call: TRBJ1-1; cdr3_aa: CASSITTGNTEAFF; cdr3_nt: TGCGCCAGCAGCATAACGACAGGAAACACTGAAGCTTTCTTT
clone_size: NA; d_call: TRBD1; v_call: TRBV3-1/TRBV3-2; j_call: TRBJ1-2; cdr3_aa: CASSHFQGAGYGYTF; cdr3_nt: TGTGCCAGCAGCCACTTCCAGGGGGCGGGCTATGGCTACACCTTC
clone_size: NA; d_call: TRBD1; v_call: TRBV5-1; j_call: TRBJ1-1; cdr3_aa: CASSLDGQGANTEAFF; cdr3_nt: TGCGCCAGCAGCTTGGACGGACAGGGGGCGAATACTGAAGCTTTCTTT
clone_size: NA; d_call: TRBD2; v_call: TRBV28; j_call: TRBJ2-5; cdr3_aa: CASSLFGLAGVTQYF; cdr3_nt: TGTGCCAGCAGTTTATTCGGGCTAGCGGGGGTGACCCAGTACTTC
clone_size: once; d_call: NA; v_call: TRBV25-1; j_call: TRBJ1-2; cdr3_aa: CASSVSSSGVGYTF; cdr3_nt: TGTGCCAGCAGTGTCTCTTCCTCGGGGGTGGGCTACACCTTC
clone_size: once; d_call: TRBD2; v_call: TRBV4-3; j_call: TRBJ2-2; cdr3_aa: CASSKGAYSGGARTGELFF; cdr3_nt: TGCGCCAGCAGCAAGGGGGCGTATAGCGGGGGGGCCCGCACCGGGGAGCTGTTTTTT
clone_size: NA; d_call: NA; v_call: TRBV28; j_call: TRBJ1-2; cdr3_aa: CASTKSGIGYTF; cdr3_nt: TGTGCCAGCACCAAGTCGGGGATCGGCTACACCTTC
clone_size: NA; d_call: TRBD1; v_call: TRBV5-8; j_call: TRBJ2-7; cdr3_aa: CASGLLGQPPEQYF; cdr3_nt: TGTGCCAGCGGACTCCTGGGACAGCCACCCGAGCAGTACTTC